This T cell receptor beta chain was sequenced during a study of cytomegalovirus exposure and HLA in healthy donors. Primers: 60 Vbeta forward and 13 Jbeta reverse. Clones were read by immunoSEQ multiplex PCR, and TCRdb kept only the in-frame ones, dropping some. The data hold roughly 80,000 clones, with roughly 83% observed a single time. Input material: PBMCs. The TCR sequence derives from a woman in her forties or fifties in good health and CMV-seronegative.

CDR3 in DNA: TGCGCCAGCAGCCAAGATCGCGGCGGATATGGCTACACCTTC. Translation gives CASSQDRGGYGYTF. V and J are TRBV4-3 and TRBJ1-2; D uncertain. Trimming pared 0 bases from V and 5 bases from J, leaving 10 bases between. The CDR3 sequence is 14 residues long. Per germline, CDR1 LGHNA and CDR2 YSLEER.